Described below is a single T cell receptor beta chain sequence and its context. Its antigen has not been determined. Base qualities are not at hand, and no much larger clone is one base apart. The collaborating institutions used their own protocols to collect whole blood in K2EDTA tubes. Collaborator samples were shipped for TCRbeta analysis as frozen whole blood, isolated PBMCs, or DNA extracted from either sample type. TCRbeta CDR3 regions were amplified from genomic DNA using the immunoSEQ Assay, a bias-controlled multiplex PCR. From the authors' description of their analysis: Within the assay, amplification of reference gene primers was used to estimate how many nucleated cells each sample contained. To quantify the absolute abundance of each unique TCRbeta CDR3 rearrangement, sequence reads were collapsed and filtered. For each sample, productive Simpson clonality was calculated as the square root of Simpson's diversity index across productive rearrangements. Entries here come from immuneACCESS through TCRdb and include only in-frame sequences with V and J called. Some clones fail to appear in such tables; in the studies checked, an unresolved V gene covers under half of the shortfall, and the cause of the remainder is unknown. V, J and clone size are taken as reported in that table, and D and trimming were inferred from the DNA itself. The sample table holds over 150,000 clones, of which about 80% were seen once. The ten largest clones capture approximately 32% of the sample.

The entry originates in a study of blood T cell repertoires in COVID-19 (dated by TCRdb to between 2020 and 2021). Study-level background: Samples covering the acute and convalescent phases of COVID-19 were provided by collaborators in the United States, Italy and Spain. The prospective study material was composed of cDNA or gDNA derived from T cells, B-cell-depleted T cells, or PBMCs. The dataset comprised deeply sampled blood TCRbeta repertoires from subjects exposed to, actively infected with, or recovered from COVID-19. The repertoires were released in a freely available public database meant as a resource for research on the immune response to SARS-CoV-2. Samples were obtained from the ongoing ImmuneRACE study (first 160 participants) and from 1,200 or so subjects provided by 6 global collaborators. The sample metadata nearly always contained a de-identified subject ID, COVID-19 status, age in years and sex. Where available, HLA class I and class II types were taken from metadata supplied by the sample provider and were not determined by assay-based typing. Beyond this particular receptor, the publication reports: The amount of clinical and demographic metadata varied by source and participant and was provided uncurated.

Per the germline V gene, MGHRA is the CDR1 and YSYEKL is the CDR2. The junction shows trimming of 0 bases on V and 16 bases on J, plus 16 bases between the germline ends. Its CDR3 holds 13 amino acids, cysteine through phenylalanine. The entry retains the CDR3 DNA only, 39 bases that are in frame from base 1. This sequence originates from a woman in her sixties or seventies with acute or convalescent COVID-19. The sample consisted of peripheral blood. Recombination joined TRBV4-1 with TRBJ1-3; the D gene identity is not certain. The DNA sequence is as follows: TGCGCCAGCAGCCAAGATAACTACCCAAAAAGGTATTTT. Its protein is CASSQDNYPKRYF.